A single sample gave rise to the 15 T cell receptor beta chains below, sequenced in a study of OX40 agonist ivuxolimab in advanced cancers. Measured with immunoSEQ multiplex PCR; TCRdb has only the in-frame clones, and not every one. This table has about 110,000 clones, about 91% appearing once. Sequenced here: CD4+ or CD8+ T cells sorted from blood, sampled in a trial of the OX40 agonist ivuxolimab. Source of these receptors: an adult with an advanced solid tumor such as melanoma, head and neck, liver or kidney cancer.

This clone was counted once. The CDR3, as DNA: TGTGCCAGCAGCCCGACAGGCAGTAATGAAAAACTGTTTTTT. As protein: CASSPTGSNEKLFF. The gene calls are TRBV7-2 and TRBJ1-4; D might be TRBD1 (6 bases). The CDR3 consists of 14 residues. The V end lost 5 bases, the J end lost 4 bases, and 11 bases lay between the germline ends. The V gene's germline CDR1 is SGHTA and CDR2 FQGNSA.

This chain joins TRBV18 and TRBJ2-3, with D possibly matching TRBD2 (6 bases). Deletions cut 3 bases from V and 4 bases from J, with 14 bases between. The CDR3 consists of 15 residues. Germline V lookup: CDR1 KGHSH, CDR2 LQKENI. CDR3 sequence (DNA): TGTGCCAGCTCACCTAGTAAGGACTATTCAGATACGCAGTATTTT. Protein: CASSPSKDYSDTQYF. The complete variable domain, with remaining parts taken from reference TRBV18 and TRBJ2-3, reads NAGVMQNPRHLVRRRGQEARLRCSPMKGHSHVYWYRQLPEEGLKFMVYLQKENIIDESGMPKERFSAEFPKEGPSILRIQQVVRGDSAAYFCASSPSKDYSDTQYFGPGTRLTVL.

The genes are TRBV10-3 and TRBJ1-4; unclear D gene. Germline CDR1 is ENHRY and CDR2 is SYGVKD. The V and J ends lost 8 bases and 0 bases respectively, with 7 bases between them. The CDR3 covers 13 residues. CDR3 sequence: CAIAIATNEKLFF. The DNA for the CDR3 is TGTGCCATCGCGATTGCAACTAATGAAAAACTGTTTTTT.

There are a few counts of this clone. V is TRBV6-1 and J is TRBJ1-2, with D tentatively TRBD1 (6 bases). Deletions cut 5 bases from V and 4 bases from J, with 17 bases between. Germline values: CDR1 MNHNS, CDR2 SASEGT. The CDR3 sequence is 15 residues long. As DNA, the CDR3 is TGTGCCAGCAGTCCTAAAGGGGAGGGGGGCTATGGCTACACCTTC. This translates into CASSPKGEGGYGYTF.

The chain is built from TRBV7-9 and TRBJ2-3; 8 nucleotides agree with TRBD1. This CDR3 is 14 amino acids long. Germline V CDR1 and CDR2: SEHNR, FQNEAQ (reference sequence). Losses at the gene ends were 6 bases for V and 2 bases for J; bases not matched to a gene: 4. Written as DNA, the CDR3 is TGTGCCAGCAGGCCTCAGGGGGCCACAGATACGCAGTATTTT. It encodes CASRPQGATDTQYF.

This clone was picked up one time. V and J are TRBV11-2 and TRBJ2-1, with D possibly being TRBD2 (7 bases). V was cut by 5 bases and J by 9 bases, with 17 bases left in between. The germline V gene has CDR1 SGHAT and CDR2 FQNNGV. CDR3 length equals 14 residues. Here the CDR3 DNA reads TGTGCCAGCAGCCCGCTCACGGGGGGCGGTGAGCAGTTCTTC. Translating it yields CASSPLTGGGEQFF.

This chain joins TRBV6-5 and TRBJ1-5; D not resolved. CDR1 and CDR2 (germline): MNHEY, SVGAGI. The V and J ends lost 3 bases and 9 bases respectively, with 15 bases between them. The length of the CDR3 is 14 residues. The CDR3: CASSYSLNGAPQHF. DNA for the CDR3: TGTGCCAGCAGTTATTCACTTAACGGAGCGCCCCAGCATTTT.

The rearrangement uses TRBV2 and TRBJ2-5, with D perhaps being TRBD1 or TRBD2 (5 bases each). V was cut by 4 bases and J by 7 bases, with 13 bases left in between. Germline CDR1 SNHLY, CDR2 FYNNEI. The CDR3 is made up of 13 amino acids. The CDR3 DNA follows: TGTGCCAGCAGTGCGGGGACCCAACTGACCCAGTACTTC. Its translation: CASSAGTQLTQYF.

The chain uses TRBV9 and TRBJ2-1, with D perhaps assigned TRBD1 or TRBD2 (5 bases each). This CDR3 contains 16 residues. V was shortened by 4 bases and J by 7 bases, with 21 bases between the two germline ends. Germline V gives CDR1 SGDLS, CDR2 YYNGEE. The CDR3 nucleotides read TGTGCCAGCAGCCCCCATTCCGGGGCGACTACGAATGAGCAGTTCTTC. Residues: CASSPHSGATTNEQFF. The entire variable domain, with the rest obtained from reference TRBV9 and TRBJ2-1, is as follows: DSGVTQTPKHLITATGQRVTLRCSPRSGDLSVYWYQQSLDQGLQFLIQYYNGEERAKGNILERFSAQQFPDLHSELNLSSLELGDSALYFCASSPHSGATTNEQFFGPGTRLTVL.

The chain recombines TRBV5-1 with TRBJ1-4; tentatively, D is TRBD1 (6 bases). This CDR3 has 15 residues. The germline V and J ends were trimmed by 4 bases and 2 bases, with 12 bases remaining between them. Germline V gene data show CDR1 as SGHRS and CDR2 as YFSETQ. The CDR3, as DNA: TGCGCCAGCAGCCCAGGGGCGTCGACTAATGAAAAACTGTTTTTT. This codes for CASSPGASTNEKLFF. Full variable domain (remainder filled in from reference TRBV5-1 and TRBJ1-4): KAGVTQTPRYLIKTRGQQVTLSCSPISGHRSVSWYQQTPGQGLQFLFEYFSETQRNKGNFPGRFSGRQFSNSRSEMNVSTLELGDSALYLCASSPGASTNEKLFFGSGTQLSVL.

The chain is built from TRBV5-1 and TRBJ2-5, with D tentatively TRBD2 (6 bases). V was clipped by 1 base and J by 3 bases, with 22 bases between them. The CDR3 spans 18 residues. Germline assignment: CDR1 SGHRS and CDR2 YFSETQ. The DNA for the CDR3 is TGCGCCAGCAGCTTGCGTTTCAGACCTTTGACGGGGGAAGAGACCCAGTACTTC. Amino acid sequence: CASSLRFRPLTGEETQYF.

The chain links TRBV19 to TRBJ2-4; 9 nucleotides agree with TRBD2. Trimming removed 7 bases from V and 1 base from J; junction bases left unmatched: 11. Germline CDR1 and CDR2: LNHDA and SQIVND (reference sequence). This CDR3 contains 17 residues. As DNA, the CDR3 is TGTGCCAGTAATAAGCGGGGGGACCCCAGGGCCAAAAACATTCAGTACTTC. It encodes CASNKRGDPRAKNIQYF. Drawing the rest from reference TRBV19 and TRBJ2-4, the complete variable domain is DGGITQSPKYLFRKEGQNVTLSCEQNLNHDAMYWYRQDPGQGLRLIYYSQIVNDFQKGDIAEGYSVSREKKESFPLTVTSAQKNPTAFYLCASNKRGDPRAKNIQYFGAGTRLSVL.

V is TRBV7-2 and J is TRBJ2-1; the D gene is possibly TRBD1 (5 bases). The ends were cut back, 6 bases at V and 5 bases at J, with 14 bases in the middle. From germline, CDR1 is SGHTA and CDR2 FQGNSA. The CDR3 contains 14 residues. In DNA, the CDR3 is TGTGCCAGCAGATTACGGACACGGAACAATGAGCAGTTCTTC. Protein product: CASRLRTRNNEQFF. Full variable domain (remainder filled in from reference TRBV7-2 and TRBJ2-1): GAGVSQSPSNKVTEKGKDVELRCDPISGHTALYWYRQSLGQGLEFLIYFQGNSAPDKSGLPSDRFSAERTGGSVSTLTIQRTQQEDSAVYLCASRLRTRNNEQFFGPGTRLTVL.

The rearrangement uses TRBV5-4 and TRBJ2-1; TRBD1 agrees at 9 bases. The CDR3 contains 16 residues. The V segment lost 4 bases and the J segment 2 bases; nucleotides outside the gene matches: 7. Looked up from germline, CDR1 is SGHNT and CDR2 is YYREEE (reference sequence). The CDR3 sequence is CASSPGRDRAYNEQFF. The CDR3 nucleotides read TGTGCCAGCAGCCCGGGGCGGGACAGGGCCTACAATGAGCAGTTCTTC.

The chain carries TRBV5-6 and TRBJ1-2; a weak D match, TRBD1 (5 bases). Germline V gene data show CDR1 as SGHDT and CDR2 as YYEEEE. This CDR3 has 13 residues. Trimming pared 6 bases from V and 4 bases from J, leaving 13 bases between. The CDR3 DNA reads TGTGCCAGCACCTTTTCAGGGACCTATGGCTACACCTTC. This codes for CASTFSGTYGYTF.